Following are 22 T cell receptor beta chains from one sample sequenced in a study of blood T cell repertoires in COVID-19. Using immunoSEQ multiplex PCR, the repertoire was profiled, and TCRdb retains in-frame clones only, with some absent. The sample includes 80,000 or so clones, roughly 82% of them seen just once. The sequenced sample was peripheral blood. These receptors were collected from an elderly man with acute or convalescent COVID-19.

The chain employs TRBV3-1 (or the pseudogene TRBV3-2) and TRBJ2-3; 8 nucleotides match TRBD2. This CDR3 is built from 16 residues. The V and J ends lost 1 base and 5 bases, in that order; junction bases with no gene match: 8. CDR1 is LGHDT, CDR2 YNNKEL, per germline (reference sequence). This CDR3 reads CASSQVRGGRGDTQYF. As DNA, the CDR3 is TGTGCCAGCAGCCAAGTCCGGGGGGGCCGCGGAGATACGCAGTATTTT.

This clone was seen a handful of times. The chain carries TRBV7-8 and TRBJ1-5; no firm D call. Germline V lookup: CDR1 SGHVS, CDR2 FQNEAQ. V gave up 6 bases and J gave up 3 bases, with 6 bases separating them. There are 12 residues in the CDR3. The CDR3 loop is CASSPNNQPQHF. In DNA, the CDR3 is TGTGCCAGCAGTCCCAACAATCAGCCCCAGCATTTT.

In this sample, this clone turned up a few times. The chain links TRBV30 to TRBJ1-5, with D hard to call. There are 14 residues in the CDR3. Per germline, CDR1 GTSNPN and CDR2 SVGIG (reference sequence). With 0 bases removed from V and 4 bases from J, the gap between germline ends came to 10 bases. This CDR3 is CAWSVTGRNQPQHF. CDR3 DNA sequence: TGTGCCTGGAGTGTCACCGGGAGAAATCAGCCCCAGCATTTT.

This clone occurred a few times. V usage is TRBV11-3 and J usage is TRBJ2-2; possibly TRBD2 for D (5 bases). Per the germline V gene, CDR1 is SGHNT and CDR2 is YENEEA. There are 16 residues in the CDR3. Trimming took off 0 bases at V and 3 bases at J, with 11 bases between the two ends. The CDR3 DNA reads as TGTGCCAGCAGCTTAGATAAGGGCGGGTACACCGGGGAGCTGTTTTTT. It encodes CASSLDKGGYTGELFF.

The chain joins TRBV9 to TRBJ2-7; TRBD2 agrees at 9 bases. V dropped 1 base and J dropped 6; count of bases not matched to a gene: 11. This CDR3 spans 16 amino acids. Germline CDR1 reads SGDLS; CDR2 reads YYNGEE. In DNA form, the CDR3 reads TGTGCCAGCAGCGTAAATCTGCTAGCGGGACGGGGCGAGCAGTACTTC. Translating it yields CASSVNLLAGRGEQYF.

V and J are TRBV2 and TRBJ1-5; tentative D call: TRBD1 (6 bases). The germline CDR1 and CDR2 sequences are SNHLY and FYNNEI. This CDR3 has 12 amino acids. V lost 4 bases to trimming and J lost 5 bases, with 6 bases between them. CDR3 residues: CASSGTDQPQHF. Written as DNA, the CDR3 is TGTGCCAGCAGTGGGACAGATCAGCCCCAGCATTTT.

This clone was counted once. The chain uses TRBV23-1 and TRBJ1-6, with unresolved D. TRBV23-1 is flagged as an ORF with uncertain function. The V gene lost 4 bases and the J gene lost 1 base, with 8 bases spanning the gap. CDR3 length: 15 residues. This chain's CDR3 is CASSPGGSYNSPLHF. The CDR3 DNA reads TGCGCCAGCAGTCCCGGAGGGTCCTATAATTCACCCCTCCACTTT.

Written as DNA, the CDR3 is TGTGCCAGCAGCTTGGAGCGCGGTAATTCACCCCTCCACTTT. This encodes CASSLERGNSPLHF. The chain has TRBV5-6 and TRBJ1-6, with D unresolved. Germline lookup yields CDR1 SGHDT and CDR2 YYEEEE. The CDR3 is 14 amino acids. With 0 bases removed from V and 6 bases from J, the gap between germline ends came to 7 bases.

V and J are TRBV6-1 and TRBJ1-4, with TRBD1 matching over 7 bases. The germline V gene encodes CDR1 MNHNS and CDR2 SASEGT. The CDR3 runs 17 residues. V lost 6 bases and J lost 0; bases outside the gene matches: 10. CDR3 loop: CASSERGRRATNEKLFF. The CDR3 DNA follows: TGTGCCAGCAGCGAAAGGGGGCGGCGTGCAACTAATGAAAAACTGTTTTTT.

This chain uses TRBV27 with TRBJ2-2, with TRBD1 matching 7 bases. Germline lookup yields CDR1 MNHEY and CDR2 SMNVEV (reference sequence). The ends lost 8 bases at V and 6 bases at J; junction bases unmatched: 9. CDR3 length equals 14 residues. Here the CDR3 reads CASWDSQLSGELFF. The DNA of the CDR3 is TGTGCCAGCTGGGACAGTCAATTGTCCGGGGAGCTGTTTTTT.

The CDR3 coding sequence is TGCGCCAGCAGCGGACTAGCGGGGGCCAATGAGCAGTTCTTC. This gives the protein CASSGLAGANEQFF. The V call is TRBV5-1, the J call TRBJ2-1; the match to TRBD2 covers 13 bases. CDR1 and CDR2 (germline): SGHRS, YFSETQ. The CDR3 covers 14 residues. The junction had 1 base not matched to a gene; V was cut back by 4 bases and J by 6 bases.

The rearrangement joins TRBV19 to TRBJ2-3; TRBD1 matches 9 bases. CDR1 is LNHDA, CDR2 SQIVND, per germline (reference sequence). The CDR3 contains 11 residues. The V gene end was trimmed by 9 bases and the J gene end by 11 bases; junction bases not matched to a gene: 6. CDR3 DNA: TGTGCCAGCAACAGGGACAGGGTGCAGTATTTT. It is translated as CASNRDRVQYF.

This chain connects TRBV5-1 to TRBJ2-2; 9 nucleotides align to TRBD2. The CDR3 covers 15 residues. Germline CDR1 reads SGHRS; CDR2 reads YFSETQ. The J segment lost 6 bases and the V segment lost 4 bases, leaving 7 bases of the junction unmatched. For the CDR3, the DNA is TGCGCCAGCAGCCAGCGCGGGGGGGCCCCCGGGGAGCTGTTTTTT. Amino acids: CASSQRGGAPGELFF.

V and J are TRBV7-3 and TRBJ2-1; 15 nucleotides match TRBD2. V lost 5 bases, J lost 5 bases, and 7 bases stayed unmatched. This CDR3 spans 17 amino acids. Germline V gene lookup returns CDR1 SGHTA and CDR2 FQGTGA. CDR3 protein: CASSLGTSGGRNNEQFF. CDR3 bases: TGTGCCAGCAGCCTCGGGACTAGCGGGGGGAGGAACAATGAGCAGTTCTTC.

The chain has TRBV6-5 and TRBJ2-4, with TRBD1 matching over 7 bases. The CDR3 runs 15 residues. Germline CDR1 MNHEY, CDR2 SVGAGI. The V gene end was trimmed by 5 bases and the J gene end by 9 bases; junction bases not matched to a gene: 13. CDR3 sequence: CASSLDREIGGIQYF. CDR3 bases: TGTGCCAGCAGTCTCGACAGGGAGATTGGTGGCATTCAGTACTTC.

The V and J genes are TRBV4-1 and TRBJ2-7; D is perhaps TRBD2 (5 bases). V gave up 4 bases and J gave up 2 bases, with 15 bases separating them. There are 15 residues in the CDR3. The germline gives CDR1 MGHRA, CDR2 YSYEKL. The chain's CDR3 is CASSRQPAEAYEQYF. CDR3 nucleotide sequence: TGCGCCAGCAGCCGGCAACCGGCGGAGGCCTACGAGCAGTACTTC.

This chain links TRBV2 with TRBJ2-3; D might be TRBD1 (5 bases). Germline V gene sequence: CDR1 SNHLY, CDR2 FYNNEI. Trimming cost V 6 bases and J 2 bases, with 12 bases left between them. The CDR3 spans 14 residues. CDR3 sequence (DNA): TGTGCCAGCAGCCTGGACAAGATCACAGATACGCAGTATTTT. It codes for CASSLDKITDTQYF. Drawing the rest from reference TRBV2 and TRBJ2-3, the complete variable domain is EPEVTQTPSHQVTQMGQEVILRCVPISNHLYFYWYRQILGQKVEFLVSFYNNEISEKSEIFDDQFSVERPDGSNFTLKIRSTKLEDSAMYFCASSLDKITDTQYFGPGTRLTVL.

This clone occurred once. This sequence joins TRBV11-2 and TRBJ1-2; D is uncertain. Trimming stripped 1 base from V and 2 bases from J, with 14 bases between. Germline assignment: CDR1 SGHAT and CDR2 FQNNGV. CDR3 size: 16 residues. The CDR3 nucleotides are TGTGCCAGCAGCTTAGGTCCAGGCCCCCAAAACTATGGCTACACCTTC. Translated: CASSLGPGPQNYGYTF. Full variable domain (missing parts from reference TRBV11-2 and TRBJ1-2): EAGVAQSPRYKIIEKRQSVAFWCNPISGHATLYWYQQILGQGPKLLIQFQNNGVVDDSQLPKDRFSAERLKGVDSTLKIQPAKLEDSAVYLCASSLGPGPQNYGYTFGSGTRLTVV.

The chain recombines TRBV7-8 with TRBJ2-5, with D unresolved. The germline V and J ends were trimmed by 5 bases and 5 bases, with 24 bases remaining between them. This CDR3 has 17 amino acids. CDR1 is SGHVS, CDR2 FQNEAQ, per germline. DNA of the CDR3: TGTGCCAGCAGCCCTTCTAGGTCTCCCCCAAGGCAGGAGACCCAGTACTTC. Translated, it gives CASSPSRSPPRQETQYF.

V is TRBV18 and J is TRBJ1-4, with D perhaps TRBD1 (6 bases). The germline V gene has CDR1 KGHSH and CDR2 LQKENI. Trimming removed 3 bases from V and 7 bases from J, with 12 bases in between. There are 14 residues in the CDR3. CDR3 DNA sequence: TGTGCCAGCTCACCGGGCAGGGGTGCTGAAAAACTGTTTTTT. Its translation: CASSPGRGAEKLFF.

The V and J genes are TRBV7-3 and TRBJ2-3; D is perhaps TRBD2 (7 bases). V shed 2 bases and J shed 3 bases, with 9 bases lying between them. The CDR3 has 14 residues. Germline V lookup: CDR1 SGHTA, CDR2 FQGTGA. The CDR3 protein is CASSLAGATDTQYF. The CDR3 DNA reads TGTGCCAGCAGCTTAGCGGGGGCAACAGATACGCAGTATTTT.

The count of this clone is one. The CDR3 region is CAISETSGTPETQYF. In nucleotides, the CDR3 is TGTGCCATCAGCGAGACTAGCGGGACACCGGAGACCCAGTACTTC. The chain carries TRBV10-3 and TRBJ2-5; TRBD2 matches at 11 bases. The CDR3 consists of 15 residues. V lost 6 bases, J lost 5 bases, and 8 bases stayed unmatched. Germline lookup yields CDR1 ENHRY and CDR2 SYGVKD.